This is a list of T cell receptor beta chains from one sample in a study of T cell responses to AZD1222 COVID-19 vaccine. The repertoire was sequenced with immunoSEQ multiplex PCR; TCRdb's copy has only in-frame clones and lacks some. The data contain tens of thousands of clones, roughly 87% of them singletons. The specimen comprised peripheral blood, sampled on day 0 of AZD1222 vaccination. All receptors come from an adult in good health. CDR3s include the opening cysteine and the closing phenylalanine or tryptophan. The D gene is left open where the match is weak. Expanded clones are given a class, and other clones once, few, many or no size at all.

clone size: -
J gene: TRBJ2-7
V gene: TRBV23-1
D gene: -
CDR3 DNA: TGCGCCAGCAGTCAGTCCGTCCTGGAATACCCCTACGAGCAGTACTTC
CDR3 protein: CASSQSVLEYPYEQYF

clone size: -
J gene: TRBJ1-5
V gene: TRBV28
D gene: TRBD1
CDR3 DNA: TGTGCCAGCAGTTTTCGGAGGGCAGGGGGCTCGGACAATCAGCCCCAGCATTTT
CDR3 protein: CASSFRRAGGSDNQPQHF

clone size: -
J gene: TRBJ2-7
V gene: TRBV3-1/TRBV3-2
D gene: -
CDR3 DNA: TGTGCCAGCAGCCAAGTTCGGTCTGGTGTTTGCTTC
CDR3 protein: CASSQVRSGVCF

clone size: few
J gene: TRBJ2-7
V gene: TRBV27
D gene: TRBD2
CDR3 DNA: TGTGCCAGCAGACTGACTAGCGGGAGGGCCTACGAGCAGTACTTC
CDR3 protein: CASRLTSGRAYEQYF

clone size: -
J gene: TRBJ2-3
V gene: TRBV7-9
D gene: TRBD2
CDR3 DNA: TGTGCCAGCAGCCCCCGGACTAGCGACCTCACAGATACGCAGTATTTT
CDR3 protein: CASSPRTSDLTDTQYF

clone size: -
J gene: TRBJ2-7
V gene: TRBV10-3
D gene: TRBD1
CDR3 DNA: TGTGCCAGCACCGGGACAGCCCTGTACGAGCAGTACTTC
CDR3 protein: CASTGTALYEQYF

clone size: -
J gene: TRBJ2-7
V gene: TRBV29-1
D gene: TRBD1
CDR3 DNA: TGCAGCGTCCAGGGGGCTACTTACGAGCAGTACTTC
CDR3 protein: CSVQGATYEQYF

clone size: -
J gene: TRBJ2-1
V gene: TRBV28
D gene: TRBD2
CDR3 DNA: TGTGCCAGCAGAACTAGCGGGGGTAGCTCCTACAATGAGCAGTTCTTC
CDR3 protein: CASRTSGGSSYNEQFF

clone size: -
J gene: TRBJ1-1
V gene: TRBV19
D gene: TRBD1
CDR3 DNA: TGTGCCACGGGACAGGGCTTCATGAACACTGAAGCTTTCTTT
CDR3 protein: CATGQGFMNTEAFF

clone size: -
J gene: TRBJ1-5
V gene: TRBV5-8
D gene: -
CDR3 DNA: TGTGCCAGCAGCTTAGTAGGGGAGTATCAGCCCCAGCATTTT
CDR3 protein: CASSLVGEYQPQHF

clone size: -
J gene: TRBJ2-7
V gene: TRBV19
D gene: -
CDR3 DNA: TGTGCCAGTAGTAGCCCGGACGGCTACGAGCAGTACTTC
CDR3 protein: CASSSPDGYEQYF

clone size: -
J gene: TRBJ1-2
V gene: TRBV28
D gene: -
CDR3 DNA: TGTGCCAGCAGTTTATTACGGGCTTATGGCTACACCTTC
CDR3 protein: CASSLLRAYGYTF

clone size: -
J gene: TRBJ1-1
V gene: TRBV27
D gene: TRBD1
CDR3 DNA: TGTGCCAGCAGCCAGCCTGACAGGGTTAGGTCTACTTTCTTT
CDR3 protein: CASSQPDRVRSTFF

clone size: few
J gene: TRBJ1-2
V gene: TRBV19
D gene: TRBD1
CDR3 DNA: TGTGCCAGTAGTGCCACCGGGACAGTCTATGGCTACACCTTC
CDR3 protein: CASSATGTVYGYTF

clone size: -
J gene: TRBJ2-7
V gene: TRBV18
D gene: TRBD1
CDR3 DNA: TGTGCCAGCTCACCGGGACAGGGTTGGTCGCTACATAGCTACGAGCAGTACTTC
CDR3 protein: CASSPGQGWSLHSYEQYF

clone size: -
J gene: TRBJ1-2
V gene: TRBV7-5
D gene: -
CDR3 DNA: TGTGTCAGAAGCCGGGACAGGGTGAAAGGCTACACCTTC
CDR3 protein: CVRSRDRVKGYTF